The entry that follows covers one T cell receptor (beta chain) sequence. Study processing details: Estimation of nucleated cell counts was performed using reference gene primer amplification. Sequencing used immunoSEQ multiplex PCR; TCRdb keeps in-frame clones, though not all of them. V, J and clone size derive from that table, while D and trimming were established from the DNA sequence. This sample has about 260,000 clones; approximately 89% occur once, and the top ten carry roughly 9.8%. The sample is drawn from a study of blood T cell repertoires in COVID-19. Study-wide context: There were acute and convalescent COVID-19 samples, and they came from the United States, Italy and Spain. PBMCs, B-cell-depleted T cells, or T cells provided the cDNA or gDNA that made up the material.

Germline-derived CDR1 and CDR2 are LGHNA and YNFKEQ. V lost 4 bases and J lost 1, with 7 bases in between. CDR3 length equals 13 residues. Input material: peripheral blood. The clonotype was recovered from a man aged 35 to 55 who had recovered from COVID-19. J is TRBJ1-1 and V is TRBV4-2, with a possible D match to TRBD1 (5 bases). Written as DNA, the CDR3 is TGTGCCAGCAGCCGAGACAGGAACACTGAAGCTTTCTTT. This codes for CASSRDRNTEAFF.